The present entry profiles one TCR beta chain with its context. The protocol was immunoSEQ multiplex PCR, while the TCRdb copy is restricted to in-frame clones and leaves out a portion. The data contain 110,000 or so clones, roughly 89% of them singletons. This sample stems from a study of blood T cell repertoires in COVID-19. About the research overall: Sources were T cells, B-cell-depleted T cells, or PBMCs; the material itself was cDNA or gDNA.

Germline CDR1 reads ENHRY; CDR2 reads SYGVKD. Trimming left V 6 bases short and J 8 bases short, with 14 bases between. This CDR3 is 13 amino acids long. This TCR was recovered from a woman in her forties or fifties with acute or convalescent COVID-19. Input material: peripheral blood. This rearrangement joins TRBV10-3 to TRBJ2-1; D may be TRBD2 (6 bases). CDR3 DNA sequence: TGTGCCATCAGAACGACTAGTTTCTATGAGCAGTTCTTC. This translates into CAIRTTSFYEQFF.